This T cell receptor beta chain was found in a study of cytomegalovirus exposure and HLA in healthy donors. Notes on the study in general: Most of the CMV-associated TCR beta chains (in a later analysis) appeared to be HLA-restricted.

Germline loops: CDR1 MNHNS, CDR2 SASEGT. The CDR3 runs 20 residues. V dropped 2 bases and J dropped 2 bases, with 25 bases sitting between them. Samples came from healthy bone marrow donors. On this clone itself: Its antigen is currently unknown.

Primers: 60 Vbeta forward and 13 Jbeta reverse. The protocol was immunoSEQ multiplex PCR, while the TCRdb copy is restricted to in-frame clones and leaves out a portion. This table holds about 70,000 clones, approximately 68% found once. The chain employs TRBV6-1 and TRBJ1-5; TRBD1 might be the D (5 bases). The receptor was isolated from a woman aged 25 to 45 in good health and CMV-seronegative. Sequencing input: PBMCs. In DNA form, the CDR3 reads TGTGCCAGCAGTGAACCCTGGGGGGGTAATTCCGCTTATGGCAATCAGCCCCAGCATTTT. Its translation: CASSEPWGGNSAYGNQPQHF.